This T cell receptor (beta chain) was recovered during a study of cytomegalovirus exposure and HLA in healthy donors. V was cut by 4 bases and J by 2 bases, with 9 bases left in between. CDR3 length: 14 amino acids. Germline lookup yields CDR1 MNHEY and CDR2 SVGAGI. Repertoires were generated with immunoSEQ multiplex PCR, while TCRdb's copy carries only in-frame clones and drops some. The sample carries roughly 63,000 clones, 80% to 90% recorded once. The sample taken for sequencing was PBMCs. The source is a woman aged 18-35 years in good health and CMV-seronegative. The rearrangement uses TRBV6-5 and TRBJ1-3; weak D call: TRBD1 (6 bases). In DNA form, the CDR3 reads TGTGCCAGCAGTTTACAGGGTGCTGGAAACACCATATATTTT. Translated: CASSLQGAGNTIYF.